This T cell receptor beta chain originates from a study of blood T cell repertoires in COVID-19. Study summary: COVID-19 samples from acute and convalescent phases originated in the United States, Italy and Spain.

Original methodology: Amplification from reference gene primers served as the basis for estimated nucleated cell counts. TCRdb keeps only in-frame clones here, not all; method: immunoSEQ multiplex PCR. D and trimming were read from the DNA, whereas the V and J calls and clone size are those reported in that table. The sample has roughly 76,000 clones; 87% are singletons. Sample: peripheral blood. This TCR derives from a woman of 80 years or more with active or convalescent COVID-19.

CDR3 sequence: CASSWGGTGGDTQYF. In DNA form, the CDR3 reads TGTGCCAGCAGCTGGGGCGGGACAGGGGGAGATACGCAGTATTTT. The chain joins TRBV7-3 to TRBJ2-3, with 11 bases that match TRBD1. Trimming took 4 bases from V and 5 from J; bases not matched to a gene: 5. Germline assignment: CDR1 SGHTA and CDR2 FQGTGA. CDR3 length: 15 residues.